This is a list of T cell receptor beta chains from one sample in a study of blood T cell repertoires in COVID-19. Sequenced by immunoSEQ multiplex PCR; TCRdb stores in-frame clones only, minus some. Of approximately 120,000 clones in the sample, more than 70% were seen once. The sample comprised peripheral blood. Every receptor here comes from a woman of 80 years or more with acute or convalescent COVID-19. Each CDR3 is given with its conserved first and last residue. D genes are given only for firm matches. Clone size is shown for a subset of rows, as once, few, many or a class of expanded clone.

d_call j_call clone_size v_call cdr3_nt cdr3_aa
NA TRBJ1-1 NA TRBV3-1/TRBV3-2 TGTGCCAGCAGCCAAGGGGTGCGGGTTCGGGACACTGAAGCTTTCTTT CASSQGVRVRDTEAFF
NA TRBJ1-2 NA TRBV12-3/TRBV12-4 TGTGCCAGCAGTTTGCAGGGAGGTGGCTACACCTTC CASSLQGGGYTF
NA TRBJ1-2 NA TRBV28 TGTGCCTGGGGGCCGAACTATGGCTACACCTTC CAWGPNYGYTF
TRBD1 TRBJ2-5 NA TRBV9 TGTGCCAGCAGCGCCTCGGGACAGGGGCGAGAGACCCAGTACTTC CASSASGQGRETQYF
TRBD1 TRBJ1-4 NA TRBV2 TGTGCCAGCAGCGACAGGGGGCTGGCTAATGAAAAACTGTTTTTT CASSDRGLANEKLFF
TRBD1 TRBJ1-2 NA TRBV7-2 TGTGCCAGCAGCTTAGCGACAGGGGCCTCGGGGGGCTACACCTTC CASSLATGASGGYTF
TRBD2 TRBJ2-2 NA TRBV19 TGTGCCAGTAGTATAGATACTAGCGGGAACACCGGGGAGCTGTTTTTT CASSIDTSGNTGELFF
TRBD2 TRBJ2-5 NA TRBV7-9 TGTGCCAGCAGCCACGGCAGCGGGGGGGCCGTCCGAGTGACCCAGTACTTC CASSHGSGGAVRVTQYF
TRBD2 TRBJ2-1 NA TRBV2 TGTGCCAGCAGGGTAGCTAGCGGCTACAATGAGCAGTTCTTC CASRVASGYNEQFF
TRBD1 TRBJ2-3 NA TRBV2 TGTGCCAGCCTCCGCACAGGGGGCACAGATACGCAGTATTTT CASLRTGGTDTQYF
NA TRBJ2-7 NA TRBV21-1 TGTGCCAGCAGCGTACTCGGGACAGCCTACGAGCAGTACTTC CASSVLGTAYEQYF
NA TRBJ2-7 few TRBV19 TGTGCCAGTAGTATAACCGGGACTCTAGCCTACGAGCAGTACTTC CASSITGTLAYEQYF
TRBD2 TRBJ2-1 NA TRBV6-4 TGTGCCAGCAGTGTGTGGGGGGGAGAAACCAATGAGCAGTTCTTC CASSVWGGETNEQFF
NA TRBJ2-7 once TRBV29-1 TGCAGCTCCCGGTCGGGGAACGAGCAGTACTTC CSSRSGNEQYF
NA TRBJ1-2 NA TRBV11-2 TGTGCCAGCAGCTTTAGGGGTAGGACAGCCGCTAACTATGGCTACACCTTC CASSFRGRTAANYGYTF
NA TRBJ1-1 NA TRBV7-8 TGTGCCAGCAGCTTAGAAAAGGCAGGGCTCGACACTGAAGCTTTCTTT CASSLEKAGLDTEAFF
NA TRBJ2-4 NA TRBV7-9 TGTGCCAGCAGCTTTAGTCAGGGTCAAAACATTCAGTACTTC CASSFSQGQNIQYF
NA TRBJ2-1 few TRBV19 TGTGCCAGTAGTATTCCCGCGGGGGCAAACTCCTACAATGAGCAGTTCTTC CASSIPAGANSYNEQFF
NA TRBJ1-3 NA TRBV21-1 TGTGCCAGCAGCAAGTCCGGAGGGACAGTATACGGAAACACCATATATTTT CASSKSGGTVYGNTIYF
NA TRBJ2-2 NA TRBV7-5 TGTGCCAGATGGAAGCCGGGGTCCGGGGAGCTGTTTTTT CARWKPGSGELFF
TRBD2 TRBJ2-5 NA TRBV28 TGTGCCAGCAGCTTAGGGACTAGCGGGAGTGCTGGGACCCAGTACTTC CASSLGTSGSAGTQYF
TRBD2 TRBJ2-1 NA TRBV9 TGTGCCAGCAGCTTAAGACCGGGACAGGGAATCATAGCGGGAGGGCCGCATGAGCAGTTCTTC CASSLRPGQGIIAGGPHEQFF
NA TRBJ1-3 NA TRBV19 TGTGCCAGTAGTCTCTCGAACTTCGCCTCTGGAAACACCATATATTTT CASSLSNFASGNTIYF
NA TRBJ2-7 few TRBV9 TGTGCCAGCAGCCCGAGCCCTTCCTACGAGCAGTACTTC CASSPSPSYEQYF
NA TRBJ2-7 NA TRBV10-3 TGTGCCATCAGCGCTGACTACTCGGATTACGAGCAGTACTTC CAISADYSDYEQYF
NA TRBJ1-1 NA TRBV10-2 TGCGCCAGCAGTGAGGCGACTGTAATACTGAACACTGAAGCTTTCTTT CASSEATVILNTEAFF